The 28 T cell receptor beta chains presented below share a single source sample, sequenced in a study of cytomegalovirus exposure and HLA in healthy donors. Libraries were prepared by immunoSEQ multiplex PCR; TCRdb keeps only in-frame clonotypes and omits some of them. The sample has around 130,000 clones, approximately 89% seen once. Material for sequencing was PBMCs. The receptors come from a man aged 25 to 45 in good health and CMV-seronegative.

This sequence joins TRBV18 and TRBJ2-1, with D possibly TRBD1 on 6 matching bases. V lost 3 bases and J lost 6, with 15 bases in between. This CDR3 is 15 amino acids long. Germline CDR1 is KGHSH and CDR2 is LQKENI. This chain's CDR3 is CASSPRQERGNEQFF. CDR3 nucleotide sequence: TGTGCCAGCTCACCCAGACAGGAGAGGGGCAATGAGCAGTTCTTC.

The rearrangement joins TRBV6-5 to TRBJ2-1; TRBD2 might be the D (5 bases). The CDR3 consists of 13 residues. Germline CDR1 MNHEY, CDR2 SVGAGI. Trimming took 0 bases from V and 7 from J, leaving 7 bases between them. CDR3 residues: CASSYSRGNEQFF. CDR3 in DNA: TGTGCCAGCAGTTACTCGCGAGGGAATGAGCAGTTCTTC.

J is TRBJ1-2 and V is TRBV27; 7 nucleotides align to TRBD1. Unmatched junction bases numbered 12, after V lost 7 bases and J lost 4 bases. CDR3 size: 15 residues. In germline, CDR1 is MNHEY, CDR2 SMNVEV (reference sequence). The CDR3 protein is CASTIRGQMGYGYTF. As DNA, the CDR3 is TGTGCCAGCACCATCCGGGGACAGATGGGCTATGGCTACACCTTC.

This rearrangement joins TRBV11-2 to TRBJ2-3; 12 nucleotides match TRBD2. From germline, CDR1 is SGHAT and CDR2 FQNNGV. This CDR3 is 16 amino acids long. With 2 bases clipped from V and 3 bases from J, the junction kept 3 bases outside the gene matches. The CDR3 DNA is TGTGCCAGCAGCTTAAGGACTAGCGGGGCTACAGATACGCAGTATTTT. Translating it yields CASSLRTSGATDTQYF.

V usage is TRBV6-1 and J usage is TRBJ2-7, with 10 positions matching TRBD2. V dropped 6 bases and J dropped 5; count of bases not matched to a gene: 1. CDR1 MNHNS and CDR2 SASEGT come from the germline V gene. The length of the CDR3 is 12 residues. CDR3 in amino acids: CASRLAGDEQYF. The CDR3 nucleotides are TGTGCCAGCAGGCTAGCGGGGGACGAGCAGTACTTC.

V is TRBV27 and J is TRBJ2-6, with unresolved D. CDR3 size: 13 residues. The germline CDR1 and CDR2 sequences are MNHEY and SMNVEV (reference sequence). Deletions cut 7 bases from V and 0 bases from J, with 4 bases between. DNA for the CDR3: TGTGCCAGCACCAACTCTGGGGCCAACGTCCTGACTTTC. Protein sequence: CASTNSGANVLTF.

The genes are TRBV5-1 and TRBJ2-3, with D maybe TRBD1 (5 bases). Between the trimmed V and J ends, which lost 4 bases and 2 bases, there was a span of 11 bases. Germline CDR1 reads SGHRS; CDR2 reads YFSETQ. The CDR3 totals 14 residues. CDR3 bases: TGCGCCAGCAGCCCACAGGTGAACACAGATACGCAGTATTTT. It encodes CASSPQVNTDTQYF.

The CDR3 spells CASSRVKENTGELFF. CDR3 nucleotide sequence: TGTGCCAGCAGCCGGGTAAAGGAAAACACCGGGGAGCTGTTTTTT. The rearrangement joins TRBV11-1 to TRBJ2-2; D unclear. The length of the CDR3 is 15 residues. Germline CDR1 reads SGHAT; CDR2 reads FQDESV (reference sequence). V lost 5 bases, J lost 2 bases, and 12 bases lay in between. Filled out from reference TRBV11-1 and TRBJ2-2, the complete variable domain reads EAEVAQSPRYKITEKSQAVAFWCDPISGHATLYWYRQILGQGPELLVQFQDESVVDDSQLPKDRFSAERLKGVDSTLKIQPAELGDSAMYLCASSRVKENTGELFFGEGSRLTVL.

The chain has TRBV19 and TRBJ1-6; 9 bases fit TRBD1. Germline lookup yields CDR1 LNHDA and CDR2 SQIVND (reference sequence). The V segment lost 5 bases and the J segment 11 bases; nucleotides outside the gene matches: 7. CDR3 size: 14 residues. In DNA, the CDR3 is TGTGCCAGTAGTGCTGGGACAGGGTATCCACCCCTCCACTTT. This encodes CASSAGTGYPPLHF.

The chain recombines TRBV5-6 with TRBJ2-1; a weak D match, TRBD2 (7 bases). The CDR3 loop spans 15 amino acids. Germline-derived CDR1 and CDR2 are SGHDT and YYEEEE. Deletions cut 2 bases from V and 5 bases from J, with 14 bases between. In DNA, the CDR3 is TGTGCCAGCAGCTTACCGGGGGGCTCGGACAATGAGCAGTTCTTC. Residues: CASSLPGGSDNEQFF.

The V and J genes are TRBV4-2 and TRBJ2-1; 8 nucleotides agree with TRBD2. Trimming took 5 bases from V and 4 from J; bases not matched to a gene: 10. CDR3 length: 16 amino acids. Germline CDR1 is LGHNA and CDR2 is YNFKEQ. The CDR3 region has the DNA TGTGCCAGCAGCTCTCAAGTCCAGCGGGGGTACAATGAGCAGTTCTTC. Its translation is CASSSQVQRGYNEQFF.

The rearrangement uses TRBV9 and TRBJ1-1; D unclear. Per the germline V gene, CDR1 is SGDLS and CDR2 is YYNGEE. Trimming left V 4 bases short and J 5 bases short, with 12 bases between. The CDR3 is made up of 13 amino acids. DNA for the CDR3: TGTGCCAGCAGCCCGGGGTCGGGGACTGAAGCTTTCTTT. It encodes CASSPGSGTEAFF. The full variable domain, completed using reference TRBV9 and TRBJ1-1, is DSGVTQTPKHLITATGQRVTLRCSPRSGDLSVYWYQQSLDQGLQFLIQYYNGEERAKGNILERFSAQQFPDLHSELNLSSLELGDSALYFCASSPGSGTEAFFGQGTRLTVV.

The CDR3 reads CASSRQATYEQYF. CDR3 in DNA: TGTGCCAGCAGCCGACAGGCGACCTACGAGCAGTACTTC. The J gene is TRBJ2-7, the V gene TRBV5-5, with a tentative D call TRBD1 (6 bases). The germline V gene has CDR1 SGHKS and CDR2 YYEKEE (reference sequence). Trimming took off 4 bases at V and 2 bases at J, with 10 bases between the two ends. There are 13 residues in the CDR3.

V gene TRBV13 combines with J gene TRBJ2-2; TRBD1 matches at 8 bases. The V segment lost 3 bases and the J segment 0 bases; nucleotides outside the gene matches: 3. The germline gives CDR1 PRHDT, CDR2 FYEKMQ (reference sequence). The CDR3 is 16 residues long. The CDR3 sequence is CASSLDRVSNTGELFF. As DNA, the CDR3 is TGTGCCAGCAGCTTGGACAGGGTATCGAACACCGGGGAGCTGTTTTTT.

The V and J genes are TRBV7-6 and TRBJ2-1; 9 bases agree with TRBD2. Germline V lookup: CDR1 SGHVS, CDR2 FNYEAQ. Trimming removed 0 bases from V and 6 bases from J; junction bases left unmatched: 12. This CDR3 comprises 18 residues. DNA for the CDR3: TGTGCCAGCAGCTTAGCGTTTCCTCTGACTAGCGGATCCAATGAGCAGTTCTTC. Translated, it gives CASSLAFPLTSGSNEQFF.

This rearrangement joins TRBV2 to TRBJ1-2; tentatively, D is TRBD1 (5 bases). Per germline, CDR1 SNHLY and CDR2 FYNNEI. The CDR3 is 13 amino acids. V was cut by 4 bases and J by 5 bases, with 11 bases left in between. Here the CDR3 reads CASSVEGPYGYTF. CDR3 nucleotide sequence: TGTGCCAGCAGTGTGGAGGGACCTTATGGCTACACCTTC.

The V call is TRBV7-9, the J call TRBJ2-5; maybe TRBD2 (6 bases). V lost 2 bases and J lost 1, with 23 bases in between. The V gene's germline CDR1 is SEHNR and CDR2 FQNEAQ (reference sequence). The CDR3 covers 19 residues. The CDR3 DNA is TGTGCCAGCAGCTTACTAGTGAGCACCGGGGGAGGAACCCAAGAGACCCAGTACTTC. This encodes CASSLLVSTGGGTQETQYF.

This sequence joins TRBV4-2 and TRBJ2-7; D is perhaps TRBD2 (6 bases). V lost 1 base, J lost 7 bases, and 17 bases lay in between. Germline V gene lookup returns CDR1 LGHNA and CDR2 YNFKEQ. There are 15 residues in the CDR3. CDR3 in amino acids: CASSQGVGRGREQYF. The CDR3 DNA reads as TGTGCCAGCAGCCAAGGGGTAGGCCGGGGGAGAGAGCAGTACTTC.

V usage is TRBV18 and J usage is TRBJ1-2; no definite D call. Trimming removed 1 base from V and 2 bases from J, with 8 bases in between. The CDR3 sequence is 14 residues long. CDR1 KGHSH and CDR2 LQKENI come from the germline V gene. The CDR3 nucleotides are TGTGCCAGCTCACCACAGGCGAGGAACTATGGCTACACCTTC. Translation gives CASSPQARNYGYTF. Full variable domain (missing parts from reference TRBV18 and TRBJ1-2): NAGVMQNPRHLVRRRGQEARLRCSPMKGHSHVYWYRQLPEEGLKFMVYLQKENIIDESGMPKERFSAEFPKEGPSILRIQQVVRGDSAAYFCASSPQARNYGYTFGSGTRLTVV.

This chain uses TRBV29-1 with TRBJ1-1; no clear D gene. V was trimmed by 6 bases and J by 5 bases, leaving 16 bases between them. The V gene's germline CDR1 is SQVTM and CDR2 ANQGSEA. This CDR3 is 13 amino acids long. The CDR3 DNA reads TGCAGCGTCCCGAGGGTAGGGAGGACTGAAGCTTTCTTT. Translated: CSVPRVGRTEAFF.

This chain joins TRBV13 and TRBJ2-6; 7 nucleotides agree with TRBD1. Unmatched junction bases numbered 14, after V lost 5 bases and J lost 4 bases. CDR1 is PRHDT and CDR2 is FYEKMQ in the germline V gene (reference sequence). The CDR3 is 18 amino acids. The CDR3 spells CASSHRTGTVGGANVLTF. CDR3 DNA: TGTGCCAGCAGCCATCGGACAGGTACCGTCGGAGGGGCCAACGTCCTGACTTTC.

V and J are TRBV21-1 and TRBJ1-2; the D call of TRBD1 is as the table states it, not checked on the DNA. TRBV21-1 is designated a pseudogene. The length of the CDR3 is 18 residues. CDR3 bases: TGTGCCAGCAGCCGGGGGAGGACAGGGGCAGATCCTAACTATGGCTACACCTTC. This codes for CASSRGRTGADPNYGYTF.

V is TRBV15 and J is TRBJ2-7; 10 nucleotides agree with TRBD2. The CDR3 contains 15 residues. The V gene's germline CDR1 is LNHNV and CDR2 YYDKDF (reference sequence). The J segment lost 3 bases and the V segment lost 4 bases, leaving 6 bases of the junction unmatched. Written as DNA, the CDR3 is TGTGCCACCAGCATCAGGACTAGCGGACTCTACGAGCAGTACTTC. Its translation: CATSIRTSGLYEQYF.

This sequence joins TRBV25-1 and TRBJ1-6; TRBD1 matches at 8 bases. Germline V lookup: CDR1 MGHDK, CDR2 SYGVNS. The trim removed 4 bases at V and 3 bases at J, leaving 2 bases unmatched. This CDR3 region has 15 residues. The CDR3 reads CASSVGQGYNSPLHF. The CDR3 region has the DNA TGTGCCAGCAGTGTCGGACAGGGCTATAATTCACCCCTCCACTTT. Variable domain in full (rest from reference TRBV25-1 and TRBJ1-6): EADIYQTPRYLVIGTGKKITLECSQTMGHDKMYWYQQDPGMELHLIHYSYGVNSTEKGDLSSESTVSRIRTEHFPLTLESARPSHTSQYLCASSVGQGYNSPLHFGNGTRLTVT.

This clone was seen only a few times. The rearrangement joins TRBV18 to TRBJ2-7; TRBD2 agrees at 12 bases. CDR3 size: 15 residues. Germline V gives CDR1 KGHSH, CDR2 LQKENI. Germline trimming cut 6 bases from V and 2 bases from J; bases unmatched to any gene: 5. Here the CDR3 reads CASSLGLAGTYEQYF. The DNA of the CDR3 is TGTGCCAGCTCGCTCGGACTAGCGGGGACCTACGAGCAGTACTTC. The full variable domain, with the rest looked up from reference TRBV18 and TRBJ2-7, is NAGVMQNPRHLVRRRGQEARLRCSPMKGHSHVYWYRQLPEEGLKFMVYLQKENIIDESGMPKERFSAEFPKEGPSILRIQQVVRGDSAAYFCASSLGLAGTYEQYFGPGTRLTVT.

In this sample, this clone turned up a few times. This chain joins TRBV27 and TRBJ2-5; 12 bases line up with TRBD2. V lost 5 bases to trimming and J lost 5 bases; unmatched junction nucleotides: 6. CDR1 and CDR2 (germline): MNHEY, SMNVEV (reference sequence). The CDR3 contains 15 residues. The CDR3 DNA reads TGTGCCAGCAGTCCCGCGGGGACTAGCGGGGAGACCCAGTACTTC. Protein sequence: CASSPAGTSGETQYF.

The chain links TRBV5-5 to TRBJ2-2, with D perhaps matching TRBD1 (6 bases). Germline V gives CDR1 SGHKS, CDR2 YYEKEE (reference sequence). The length of the CDR3 is 15 residues. V was cut by 0 bases and J by 4 bases, with 10 bases left in between. DNA of the CDR3: TGTGCCAGCAGCTTGGCCAGGGGTGGCACCGGGGAGCTGTTTTTT. Translation gives CASSLARGGTGELFF.

This clone was seen only once. V usage is TRBV27 and J usage is TRBJ1-1; the D gene is possibly TRBD1 (6 bases). In germline, CDR1 is MNHEY, CDR2 SMNVEV (reference sequence). V was shortened by 6 bases and J by 10 bases, with 12 bases between the two germline ends. The CDR3 is 11 amino acids. CDR3 loop: CASRGGYGAFF. In nucleotides, the CDR3 is TGTGCCAGCAGAGGGGGTTACGGAGCTTTCTTT.